This T cell receptor (beta chain) was obtained from a study of blood T cell repertoires in COVID-19 (dated by TCRdb to the early 2020s). Concerning the study at large: Collaborator samples came from the United States, Italy and Spain and covered acute and convalescent phases of COVID-19. The prospective study material was composed of cDNA or gDNA derived from T cells, B-cell-depleted T cells, or PBMCs. Deeply sampled blood TCRbeta repertoires from subjects exposed to, actively infected with, or recovered from COVID-19 were included in the dataset. The repertoires were made available in a free public database intended to serve as a resource for research on the immune response to SARS-CoV-2. Samples came from the ongoing ImmuneRACE study (first 160 participants) plus 1,254 subjects from 6 global collaborators. A de-identified subject ID, COVID-19 status, age in years and sex were almost always included in the sample metadata. Where HLA class I and class II types were available, the types were taken from metadata supplied by the sample provider, not from assay-based typing. What the research found in general, with its limitations: The quantity of clinical and demographic metadata differed by source and by participant and was supplied without curation.

TCRbeta CDR3 regions were amplified from genomic DNA by means of the immunoSEQ Assay, a bias-controlled multiplex PCR. In the original analysis: The number of nucleated cells in each sample was estimated from the amplification of reference gene primers within the assay. Sequence reads were collapsed and filtered to measure the absolute abundance of every unique TCRbeta CDR3 rearrangement. For each sample, productive Simpson clonality was calculated as the square root of Simpson's diversity index across productive rearrangements. The table comes from immuneACCESS by way of TCRdb, which keeps in-frame sequences with V and J called. Part of the clones is missing from these tables; in studies checked, under half for an unresolved V gene and the rest for unknown reasons. V and J calls and clone size are given by that table; D and trimming were obtained from the DNA. The sample table lists fewer than 350,000 clones, 89% of them with a count of one. Around 9.5% of the sample is taken by the ten largest.

From the germline V gene (reference sequence), CDR1 is LNHDA and CDR2 is SQIVND. V is reduced by 6 bases and J by 2 bases, leaving a spacing of 12 bases between them. The CDR3 contains 14 residues, cysteine and phenylalanine counted. The only DNA kept is the CDR3, 42 bases in frame from the first base. The count of this clone is one. Its antigen remains unidentified. No much larger clonotype is one base removed from it; base qualities were not supplied. Enrolling through a virtual design, the prospective study's participants ranged in age from about 18 to 100 years and lived across more than 20 United States geographic areas. In the prospective study, participants were assigned to cohorts based on the clinical history participants reported in a screening survey and a study questionnaire. ImmuneRACE Cohort 3 recovered participants were defined by two consecutive negative NP/OP PCR tests, healthcare professional clearance, or symptom resolution. Mobile phlebotomists in the prospective study collected whole blood, serum and a nasopharyngeal or oropharyngeal swab from every participant. Over a roughly two-month period, participants in the prospective study had the option of providing additional blood draws and questionnaires. Prospective study blood samples were shipped either frozen or at room temperature before DNA extraction.

Sequences were obtained from PBMCs or T cells enriched from blood (not recorded which). The sequence derives from a middle-aged woman who had recovered from COVID-19. The sequence joins TRBV19 to TRBJ2-3, with a weak D call of TRBD2 (5 bases match). The CDR3 is CASRDGGDTDTQYF. Read as DNA, the sequence is TGTGCCAGTAGAGACGGAGGAGACACAGATACGCAGTATTTT.